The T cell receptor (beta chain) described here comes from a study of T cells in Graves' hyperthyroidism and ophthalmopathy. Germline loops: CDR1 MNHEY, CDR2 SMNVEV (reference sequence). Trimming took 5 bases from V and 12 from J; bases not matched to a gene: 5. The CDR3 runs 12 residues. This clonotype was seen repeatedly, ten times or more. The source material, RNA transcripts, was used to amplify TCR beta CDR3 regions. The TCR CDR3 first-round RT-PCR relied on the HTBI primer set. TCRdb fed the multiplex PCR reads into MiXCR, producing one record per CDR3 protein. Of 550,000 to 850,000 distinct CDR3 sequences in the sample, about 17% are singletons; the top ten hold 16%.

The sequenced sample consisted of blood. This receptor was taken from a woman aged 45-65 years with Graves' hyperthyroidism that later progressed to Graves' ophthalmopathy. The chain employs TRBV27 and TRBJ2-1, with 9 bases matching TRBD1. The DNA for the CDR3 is TGTGCCAGCAGTACGCGGACAGGGGTGCAGTTCTTC. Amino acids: CASSTRTGVQFF.